Described below is a single T cell receptor beta chain sequence and its context. This receptor's antigen is unknown. One base away there is no much larger clone; base qualities are not given. The germline V gene specifies LGHNA as CDR1 and YSLEER as CDR2. V and J lose 1 base and 0 bases, and a span of 11 bases separates them. The CDR3 contains 16 residues, cysteine and phenylalanine counted. Only CDR3 DNA remains: 48 bases, in frame from the first base. The data were obtained in a study of TIL therapy for anti-PD-1-resistant metastatic lung cancer (dated by TCRdb to 2020 to 2023). Some background on the complete study: Tumors were harvested before any PD-1/PD-L1 blockade; patients then received nivolumab, and those progressing received lymphodepletion, expanded TIL infusion and IL-2. Most of the cohort had lung adenocarcinoma, including a handful of EGFR-mutant tumors and two ALK-rearranged tumors, and half of the patients were either current or former smokers. A median age of roughly 54 years (range about 35-75) and a median tumor PD-L1 proportion score of approximately 6% were recorded among enrolled patients. A median non-synonymous tumor mutation burden of about 1.5 mutations per megabase was determined across the cohort by whole-exome sequencing. Tumor and peripheral blood T cell receptor beta sequencing was used to track clonotypes across tumor, expanded TIL product and serial blood samples. Study-wide findings and limitations: The study protocol defined all tumor marker inferences as exploratory. The cohort was highly selected, including more treatment-naive, never-smoker and oncogene-addicted patients than is typical, which limits generalizability. The baseline peripheral repertoire was partially replaced by infused TIL clonotypes, which then decayed over months, and no apparent association between persistence and response was found.

TCR beta CDR3 regions were amplified from genomic DNA by bias-controlled multiplex PCR with the immunoSEQ v3 hsTCRB kit. The TCR libraries were sequenced on an Illumina NextSeq 500 to approximately 2.1 million read pairs for survey level or roughly 4.5-6.5 million read pairs for deep level. The published analysis was carried out like this. V, D and J genes were assigned, non-productive sequences were removed, and clonality was reported by immunoSEQ Analyzer software. Repertoires of infused TIL and blood were compared using productive Simpson clonality and the Morisita overlap index of productive TRB rearrangements. The absolute count of a clonotype in blood was estimated by multiplying the lymphocyte count by the CD3+ fraction and by the productive frequency of the clone. In TCRdb, the immuneACCESS table is reduced to in-frame sequences with V and J assigned. These tables do not hold every clone; where another copy was compared, an unresolved V gene accounts for under half, and the others remain unexplained. That table supplies the V and J calls and clone size; D and trimming were determined from the DNA. Within this sample are roughly 20,000 clones, with 60% to 80% of them counted one time only. The ten largest clonotypes hold approximately 7.4% of the sample.

What this sample's time point label stands for: pre-treatment sample, taken before nivolumab and TIL therapy. Between late 2017 and early 2020, a dual-center phase I trial enrolled adults who had stage 4 NSCLC. Samples came from a single-arm, open-label phase I trial of tumor-infiltrating lymphocyte therapy with nivolumab in advanced non-small cell lung cancer. Blood mononuclear cells were isolated from EDTA tubes by Ficoll gradient and were snap-frozen as pellets, and DNA was extracted with a Qiagen mini-prep kit. Recombination connected TRBV4-3 to TRBJ2-3, with no confidently assigned D gene. This TCR was sampled from a person aged 25-80 years with non-small cell lung cancer. This specimen consisted of blood, obtained at baseline. The DNA sequence is as follows: TGCGCCAGCAGCCAAGTGGCGTACACTAGCACAGATACGCAGTATTTT. This translates into CASSQVAYTSTDTQYF.